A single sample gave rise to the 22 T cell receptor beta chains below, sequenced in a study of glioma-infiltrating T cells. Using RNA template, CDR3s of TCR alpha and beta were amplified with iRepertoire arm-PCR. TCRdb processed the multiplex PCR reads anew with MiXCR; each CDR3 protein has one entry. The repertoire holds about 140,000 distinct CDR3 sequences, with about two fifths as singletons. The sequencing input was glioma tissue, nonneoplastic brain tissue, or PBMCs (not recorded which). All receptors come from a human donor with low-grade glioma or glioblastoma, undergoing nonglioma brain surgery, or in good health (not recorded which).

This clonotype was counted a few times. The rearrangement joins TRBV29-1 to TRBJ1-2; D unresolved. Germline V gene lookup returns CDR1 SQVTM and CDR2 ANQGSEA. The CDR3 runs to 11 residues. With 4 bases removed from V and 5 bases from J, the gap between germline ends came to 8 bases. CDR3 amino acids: CSVGTDYGYTF. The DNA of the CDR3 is TGCAGCGTTGGGACGGATTATGGCTACACCTTC.

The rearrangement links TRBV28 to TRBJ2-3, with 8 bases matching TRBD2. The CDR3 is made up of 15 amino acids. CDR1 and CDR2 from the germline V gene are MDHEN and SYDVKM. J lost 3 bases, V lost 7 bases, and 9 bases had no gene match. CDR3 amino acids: CASTPGGAGTDTQYF. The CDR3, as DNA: TGTGCCAGCACCCCCGGGGGGGCGGGAACAGATACGCAGTATTTT.

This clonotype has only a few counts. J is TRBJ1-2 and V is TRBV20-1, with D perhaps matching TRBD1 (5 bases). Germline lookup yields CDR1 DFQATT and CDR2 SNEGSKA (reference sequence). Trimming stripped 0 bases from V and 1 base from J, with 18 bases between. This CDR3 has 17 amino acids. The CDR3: CSAREPGLLKVNYGYTF. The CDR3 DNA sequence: TGCAGTGCTAGAGAACCGGGACTGCTTAAGGTTAACTATGGCTACACCTTC.

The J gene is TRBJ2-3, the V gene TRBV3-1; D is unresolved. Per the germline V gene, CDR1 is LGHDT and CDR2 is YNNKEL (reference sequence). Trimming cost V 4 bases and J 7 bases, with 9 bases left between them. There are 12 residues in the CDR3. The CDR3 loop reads CASSPEGHTQYF. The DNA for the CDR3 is TGTGCCAGCAGCCCCGAAGGTCATACGCAGTATTTT.

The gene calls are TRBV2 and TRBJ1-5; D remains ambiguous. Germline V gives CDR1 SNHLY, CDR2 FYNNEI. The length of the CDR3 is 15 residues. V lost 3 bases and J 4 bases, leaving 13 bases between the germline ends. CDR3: CASSDWQASNQPQHF. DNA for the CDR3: TGTGCCAGCAGTGATTGGCAGGCGTCTAATCAGCCCCAGCATTTT.

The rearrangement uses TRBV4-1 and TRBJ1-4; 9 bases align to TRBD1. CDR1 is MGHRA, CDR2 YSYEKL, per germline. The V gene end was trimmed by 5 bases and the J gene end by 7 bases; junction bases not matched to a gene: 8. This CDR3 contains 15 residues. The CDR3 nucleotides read TGCGCCAGCAGCTTATCCGACAGGGGGAGTGAAAAACTGTTTTTT. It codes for CASSLSDRGSEKLFF.

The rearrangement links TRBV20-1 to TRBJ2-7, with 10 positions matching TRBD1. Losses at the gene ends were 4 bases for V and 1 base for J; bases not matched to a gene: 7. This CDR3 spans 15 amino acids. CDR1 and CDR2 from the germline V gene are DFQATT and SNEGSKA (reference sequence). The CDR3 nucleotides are TGCAGTGCTATAATACCGGGACAGGGGTCCTACGAGCAGTACTTC. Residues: CSAIIPGQGSYEQYF.

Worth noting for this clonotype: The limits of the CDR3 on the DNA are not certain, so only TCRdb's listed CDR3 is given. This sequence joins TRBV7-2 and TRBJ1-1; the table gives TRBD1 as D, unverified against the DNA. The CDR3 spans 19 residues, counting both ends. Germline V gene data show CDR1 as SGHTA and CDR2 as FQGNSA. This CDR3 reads CASSFYICSAGGGDTEAFF.

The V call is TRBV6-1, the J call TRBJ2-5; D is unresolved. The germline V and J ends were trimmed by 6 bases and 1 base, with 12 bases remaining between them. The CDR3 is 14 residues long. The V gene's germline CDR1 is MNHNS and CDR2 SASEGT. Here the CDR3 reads CASSSPWGQETQYF. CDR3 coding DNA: TGTGCCAGCAGCTCCCCGTGGGGCCAAGAGACCCAGTACTTC.

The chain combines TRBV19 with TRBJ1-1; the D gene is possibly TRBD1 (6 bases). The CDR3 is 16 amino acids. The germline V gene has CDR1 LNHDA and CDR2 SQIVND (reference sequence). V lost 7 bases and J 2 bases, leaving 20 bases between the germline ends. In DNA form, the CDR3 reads TGTGCCAGTAACACACCGCGGACAGACGTTAACACTGAAGCTTTCTTT. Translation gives CASNTPRTDVNTEAFF. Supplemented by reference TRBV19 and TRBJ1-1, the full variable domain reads DGGITQSPKYLFRKEGQNVTLSCEQNLNHDAMYWYRQDPGQGLRLIYYSQIVNDFQKGDIAEGYSVSREKKESFPLTVTSAQKNPTAFYLCASNTPRTDVNTEAFFGQGTRLTVV.

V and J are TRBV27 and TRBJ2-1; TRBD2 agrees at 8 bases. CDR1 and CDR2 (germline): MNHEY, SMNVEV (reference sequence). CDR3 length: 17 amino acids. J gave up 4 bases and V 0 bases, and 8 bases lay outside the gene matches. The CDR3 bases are TGTGCCAGCAGTTTATCATTGGGACTAGGTGCTTACAATGAGCAGTTCTTC. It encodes CASSLSLGLGAYNEQFF.

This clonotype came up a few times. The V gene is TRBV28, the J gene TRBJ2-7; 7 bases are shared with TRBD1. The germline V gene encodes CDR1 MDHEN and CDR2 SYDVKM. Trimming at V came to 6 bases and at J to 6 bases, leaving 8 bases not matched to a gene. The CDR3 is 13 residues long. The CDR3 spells CASSLTGFGEQYF. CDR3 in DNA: TGTGCCAGCAGCCTGACAGGGTTTGGCGAGCAGTACTTC.

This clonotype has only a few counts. The CDR3 spells CSARTSGSMNEQFF. In DNA, the CDR3 is TGCAGTGCTAGAACTAGCGGGAGTATGAATGAGCAGTTCTTC. The chain employs TRBV20-1 and TRBJ2-1; 11 nucleotides agree with TRBD2. After removal of 2 bases from V and 7 bases from J, the junction contained 4 bases not matched to a gene. This CDR3 has 14 residues. The germline CDR1 and CDR2 sequences are DFQATT and SNEGSKA (reference sequence).

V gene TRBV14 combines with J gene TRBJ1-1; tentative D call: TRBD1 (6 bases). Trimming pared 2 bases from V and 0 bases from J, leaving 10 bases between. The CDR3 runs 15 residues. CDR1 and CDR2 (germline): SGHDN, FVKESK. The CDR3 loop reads CASSQQGFMNTEAFF. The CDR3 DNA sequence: TGTGCCAGCAGCCAACAGGGGTTCATGAACACTGAAGCTTTCTTT.

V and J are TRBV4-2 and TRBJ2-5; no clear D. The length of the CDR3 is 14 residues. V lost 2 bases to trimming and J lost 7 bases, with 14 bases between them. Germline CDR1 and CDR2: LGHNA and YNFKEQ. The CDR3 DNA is TGTGCCAGCAGCCAAAACTCCACAAGTGCGACCCAGTACTTC. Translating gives CASSQNSTSATQYF.

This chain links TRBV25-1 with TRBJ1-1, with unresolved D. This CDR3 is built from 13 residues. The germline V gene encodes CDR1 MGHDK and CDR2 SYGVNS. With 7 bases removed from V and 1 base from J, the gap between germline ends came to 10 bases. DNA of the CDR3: TGTGCCAGCAAGGTCGGTGGGAACACTGAAGCTTTCTTT. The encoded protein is CASKVGGNTEAFF.

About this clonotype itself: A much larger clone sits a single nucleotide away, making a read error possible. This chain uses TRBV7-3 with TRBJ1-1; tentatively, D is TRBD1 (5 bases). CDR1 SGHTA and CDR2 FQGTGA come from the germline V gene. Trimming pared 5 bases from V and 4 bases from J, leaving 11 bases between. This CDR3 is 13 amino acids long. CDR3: CASSVQESTEAFF. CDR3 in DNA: TGTGCCAGCAGCGTACAGGAGAGCACTGAAGCTTTCTTT. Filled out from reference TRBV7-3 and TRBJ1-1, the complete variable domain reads GAGVSQTPSNKVTEKGKYVELRCDPISGHTALYWYRQSLGQGPEFLIYFQGTGAADDSGLPNDRFFAVRPEGSVSTLKIQRTERGDSAVYLCASSVQESTEAFFGQGTRLTVV.

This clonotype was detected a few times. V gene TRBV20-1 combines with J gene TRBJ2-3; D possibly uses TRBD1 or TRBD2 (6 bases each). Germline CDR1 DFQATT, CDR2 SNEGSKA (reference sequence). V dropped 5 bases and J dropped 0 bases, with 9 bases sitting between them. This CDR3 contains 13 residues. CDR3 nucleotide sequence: TGCAGTGCTGGGGGGCCGAGCACAGATACGCAGTATTTT. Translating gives CSAGGPSTDTQYF.

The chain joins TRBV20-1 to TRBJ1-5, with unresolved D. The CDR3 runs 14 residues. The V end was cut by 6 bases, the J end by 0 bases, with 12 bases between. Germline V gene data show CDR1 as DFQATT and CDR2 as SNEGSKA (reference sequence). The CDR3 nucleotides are TGCAGTGCGTACAGTGGGGATAGCAATCAGCCCCAGCATTTT. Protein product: CSAYSGDSNQPQHF.

CDR3 protein: CASSETDGVPQHF. CDR3 in DNA: TGTGCCAGCAGTGAGACGGACGGCGTTCCCCAGCATTTT. The chain is built from TRBV6-1 and TRBJ1-5; D gene uncertain. There are 13 residues in the CDR3. V was pared by 3 bases and J by 10 bases, with 13 bases between. Looked up from germline, CDR1 is MNHNS and CDR2 is SASEGT.

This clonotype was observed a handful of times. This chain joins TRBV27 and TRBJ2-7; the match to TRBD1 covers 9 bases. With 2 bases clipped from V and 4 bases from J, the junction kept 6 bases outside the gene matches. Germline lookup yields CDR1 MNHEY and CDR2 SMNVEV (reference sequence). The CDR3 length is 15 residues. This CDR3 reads CASSLTGQGWYEQYF. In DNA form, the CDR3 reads TGTGCCAGCAGTTTAACGGGACAGGGATGGTACGAGCAGTACTTC.

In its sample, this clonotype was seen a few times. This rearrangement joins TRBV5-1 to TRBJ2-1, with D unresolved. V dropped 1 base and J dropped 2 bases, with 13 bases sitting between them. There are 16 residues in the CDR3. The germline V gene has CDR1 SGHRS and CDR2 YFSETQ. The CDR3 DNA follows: TGCGCCAGCAGCTTGTTCAGCTTACGGCCCTACAATGAGCAGTTCTTC. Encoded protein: CASSLFSLRPYNEQFF. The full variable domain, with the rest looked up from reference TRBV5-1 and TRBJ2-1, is KAGVTQTPRYLIKTRGQQVTLSCSPISGHRSVSWYQQTPGQGLQFLFEYFSETQRNKGNFPGRFSGRQFSNSRSEMNVSTLELGDSALYLCASSLFSLRPYNEQFFGPGTRLTVL.